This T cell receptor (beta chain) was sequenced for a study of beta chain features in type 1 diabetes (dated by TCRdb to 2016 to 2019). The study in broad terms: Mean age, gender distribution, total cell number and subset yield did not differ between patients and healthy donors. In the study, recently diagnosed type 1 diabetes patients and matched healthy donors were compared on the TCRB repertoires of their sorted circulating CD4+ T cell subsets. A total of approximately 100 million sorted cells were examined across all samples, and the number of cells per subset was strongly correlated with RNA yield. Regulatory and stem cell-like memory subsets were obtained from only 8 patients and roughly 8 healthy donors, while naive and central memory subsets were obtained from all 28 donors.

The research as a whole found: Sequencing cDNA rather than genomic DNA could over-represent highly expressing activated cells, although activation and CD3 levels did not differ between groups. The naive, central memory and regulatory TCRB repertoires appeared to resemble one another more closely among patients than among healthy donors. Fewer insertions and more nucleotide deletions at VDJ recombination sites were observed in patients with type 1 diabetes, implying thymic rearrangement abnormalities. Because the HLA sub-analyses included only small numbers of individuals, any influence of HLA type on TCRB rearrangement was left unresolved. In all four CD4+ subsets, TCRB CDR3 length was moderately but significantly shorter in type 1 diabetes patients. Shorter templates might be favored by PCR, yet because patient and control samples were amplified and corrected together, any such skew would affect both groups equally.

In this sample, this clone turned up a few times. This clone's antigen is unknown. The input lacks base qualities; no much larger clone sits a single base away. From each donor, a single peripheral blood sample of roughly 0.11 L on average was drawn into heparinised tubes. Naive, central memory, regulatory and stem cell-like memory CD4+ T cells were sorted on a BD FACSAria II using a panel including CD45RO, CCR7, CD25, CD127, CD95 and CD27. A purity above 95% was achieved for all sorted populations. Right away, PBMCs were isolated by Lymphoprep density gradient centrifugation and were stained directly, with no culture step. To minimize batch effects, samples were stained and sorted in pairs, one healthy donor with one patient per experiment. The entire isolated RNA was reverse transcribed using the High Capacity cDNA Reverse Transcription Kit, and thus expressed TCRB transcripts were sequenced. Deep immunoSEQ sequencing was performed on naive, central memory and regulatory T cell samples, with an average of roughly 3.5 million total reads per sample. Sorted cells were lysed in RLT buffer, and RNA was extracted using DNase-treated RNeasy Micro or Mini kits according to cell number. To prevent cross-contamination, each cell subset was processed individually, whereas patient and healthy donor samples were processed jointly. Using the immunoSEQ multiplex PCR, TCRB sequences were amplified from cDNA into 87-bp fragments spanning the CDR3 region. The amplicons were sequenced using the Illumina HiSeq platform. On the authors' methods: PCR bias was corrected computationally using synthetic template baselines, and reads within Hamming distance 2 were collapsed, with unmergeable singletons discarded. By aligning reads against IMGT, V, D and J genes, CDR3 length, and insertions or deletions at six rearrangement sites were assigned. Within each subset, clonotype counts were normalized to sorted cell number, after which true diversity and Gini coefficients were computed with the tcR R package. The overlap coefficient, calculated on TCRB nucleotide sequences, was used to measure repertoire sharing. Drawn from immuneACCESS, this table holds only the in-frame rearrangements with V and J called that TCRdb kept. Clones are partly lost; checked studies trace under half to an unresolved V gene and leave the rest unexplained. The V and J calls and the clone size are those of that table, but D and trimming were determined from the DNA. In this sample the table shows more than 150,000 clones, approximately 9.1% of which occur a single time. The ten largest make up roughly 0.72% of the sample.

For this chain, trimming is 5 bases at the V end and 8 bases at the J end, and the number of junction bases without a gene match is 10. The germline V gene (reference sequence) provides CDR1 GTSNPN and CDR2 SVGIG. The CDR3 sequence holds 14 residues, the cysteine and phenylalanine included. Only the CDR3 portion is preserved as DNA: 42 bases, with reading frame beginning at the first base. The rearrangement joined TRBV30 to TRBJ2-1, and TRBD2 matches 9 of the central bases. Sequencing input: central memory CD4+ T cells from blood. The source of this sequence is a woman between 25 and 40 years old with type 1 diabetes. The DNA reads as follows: TGTGCCTGGCATATAGCGGGAGATCCCCATGAGCAGTTCTTC. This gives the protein CAWHIAGDPHEQFF.